The clone carrying this TCR beta chain was seen more than once but under ten times. Distinct nucleotide sequences in the sample also encode this CDR3. The length of the CDR3 is 15 residues. Germline V gene sequence: CDR1 SGHRS, CDR2 YFSETQ. Trimming took 0 bases from V and 0 from J, leaving 7 bases between them. The data originate from a study of blood T cell repertoires in COVID-19. Sequencing used immunoSEQ multiplex PCR; TCRdb keeps in-frame clones, though not all of them. The sample includes 250,000 to 400,000 clones, approximately 88% of them seen just once. This TCR came from a woman in her 30s with COVID-19, enrolled during active disease. Sample: peripheral blood. This chain links TRBV5-1 with TRBJ1-5; maybe TRBD1 (6 bases). CDR3 sequence (DNA): TGCGCCAGCAGCTTGGCAGGGGATAGCAATCAGCCCCAGCATTTT. This translates into CASSLAGDSNQPQHF. Looking up the rest from reference TRBV5-1 and TRBJ1-5 gives the full variable domain: KAGVTQTPRYLIKTRGQQVTLSCSPISGHRSVSWYQQTPGQGLQFLFEYFSETQRNKGNFPGRFSGRQFSNSRSEMNVSTLELGDSALYLCASSLAGDSNQPQHFGDGTRLSIL.